One and the same sample provided the 22 T cell receptor beta chains below, sequenced in a study of T-cell reconstitution after alpha-beta-depleted transplantation in children. Construction of the TCRbeta library involved unique molecular identifiers. One entry per CDR3 protein results from TCRdb running MiXCR on the PCR reads. The sample includes around 450,000 distinct CDR3 sequences, roughly 43% of them seen just once. The specimen was PBMCs, collected before TCRalphabeta/CD19-depleted stem cell transplant. The source of these receptors is a girl aged 2-15 years with aplastic anemia, due to receive a stem cell transplant.

For this clonotype: Since the CDR3 does not end with the conserved phenylalanine or tryptophan, this likely comes from a read error. The CDR3: CSAAGGGDQFS. The CDR3 nucleotides are TGCAGTGCCGCCGGCGGGGGTGATCAGTTCTCC. This chain connects TRBV20-1 to TRBJ2-1, with 7 bases lining up with TRBD2. This CDR3 is 11 amino acids long. Germline CDR1 reads DFQATT; CDR2 reads SNEGSKA (reference sequence). V shed 6 bases, J shed 13 bases, and the junction held 9 bases outside the gene matches.

This clonotype came up many times. The chain links TRBV5-1 to TRBJ2-1, with 7 nucleotides matching TRBD2. The CDR3 contains 15 residues. Germline V lookup: CDR1 SGHRS, CDR2 YFSETQ. V was clipped by 5 bases and J by 0 bases; unmatched bases: 5. Here the CDR3 reads CASRPGGSSYNEQFF. CDR3 coding DNA: TGCGCCAGCAGGCCGGGCGGGAGCTCCTACAATGAGCAGTTCTTC. The full variable domain, rest sourced from reference TRBV5-1 and TRBJ2-1, is KAGVTQTPRYLIKTRGQQVTLSCSPISGHRSVSWYQQTPGQGLQFLFEYFSETQRNKGNFPGRFSGRQFSNSRSEMNVSTLELGDSALYLCASRPGGSSYNEQFFGPGTRLTVL.

V and J are TRBV4-2 and TRBJ2-3; 12 bases are a match to TRBD2. Trimming cost V 3 bases and J 2 bases; bases outside gene matches: 3. Germline V gives CDR1 LGHNA, CDR2 YNFKEQ. The CDR3 runs 16 residues. CDR3: CASSQLAGGNTDTQYF. CDR3 DNA sequence: TGTGCCAGCAGCCAGCTAGCGGGGGGGAACACAGATACGCAGTATTTT.

This clonotype was detected many times. The chain combines TRBV7-2 with TRBJ2-7, with D perhaps matching TRBD2 (5 bases). V lost 5 bases and J lost 6, with 23 bases in between. The CDR3 has 16 amino acids. The germline CDR1 and CDR2 sequences are SGHTA and FQGNSA. CDR3 in amino acids: CASSPFSGIQRGEQYF. The CDR3 nucleotides read TGTGCCAGCAGCCCCTTTTCGGGGATTCAACGTGGCGAGCAGTACTTC.

This clonotype was seen ten or more times. The V and J genes are TRBV19 and TRBJ2-7; 7 bases align to TRBD1. Germline V gene data show CDR1 as LNHDA and CDR2 as SQIVND (reference sequence). V shed 6 bases, J shed 6 bases, and the junction held 17 bases outside the gene matches. The CDR3 length is 16 residues. CDR3 sequence (DNA): TGTGCCAGTAGGGCGGCCGTGGCAGGGGGTCGTAGCGAGCAGTACTTC. Residues: CASRAAVAGGRSEQYF.

This sequence joins TRBV5-4 and TRBJ2-5, with TRBD1 matching 9 bases. The CDR3 spans 16 residues. Germline assignment: CDR1 SGHNT and CDR2 YYREEE (reference sequence). V was clipped by 4 bases and J by 1 base; unmatched bases: 8. Written as DNA, the CDR3 is TGTGCCAGCAGCCCGGGACAGGGTGGCGGCCAAGAGACCCAGTACTTC. Translated, it gives CASSPGQGGGQETQYF.

The J gene is TRBJ1-5, the V gene TRBV4-1; D is unresolved. The CDR3 has 15 amino acids. The germline V gene encodes CDR1 MGHRA and CDR2 YSYEKL. V was pared by 0 bases and J by 8 bases, with 14 bases between. The CDR3 nucleotides read TGCGCCAGCAGCCAAGAAGGCCTAAAAAGTGAGCCCCAGCATTTT. Protein sequence: CASSQEGLKSEPQHF.

This clonotype showed up many times. V is TRBV10-3 and J is TRBJ2-7; tentatively, D is TRBD1 or TRBD2 (5 bases each). V lost 6 bases and J 2 bases, leaving 14 bases between the germline ends. CDR3 length: 14 residues. The germline V gene has CDR1 ENHRY and CDR2 SYGVKD. Here the CDR3 reads CAIRDTRDPYEQYF. Here the CDR3 DNA reads TGTGCCATCAGGGACACCCGGGACCCCTACGAGCAGTACTTC.

This clonotype came up a few times. The junction differs from germline at one of its ends, possibly a read error. This chain uses TRBV15 with TRBJ2-7, with D perhaps matching TRBD2 (6 bases). The CDR3 is 12 residues long. Germline CDR1 LNHNV, CDR2 YYDKDF (reference sequence). The CDR3 region is CATSRDRLALNF. CDR3 DNA sequence: TGTGCCACCAGCAGAGATAGGCTAGCGCTTAACTTC.

This clonotype was seen ten or more times. This chain links TRBV12-3 or TRBV12-4 with TRBJ2-2; D perhaps matches TRBD2 (6 bases). The V gene lost 2 bases and the J gene lost 0 bases, with 10 bases spanning the gap. The CDR3 covers 16 residues. As DNA, the CDR3 is TGTGCCAGCAGTTTACGGGACTTACCGAACACCGGGGAGCTGTTTTTT. As protein: CASSLRDLPNTGELFF.

This clonotype showed up just a few times. V and J are TRBV3-1 and TRBJ2-1; 10 nucleotides match TRBD2. In germline, CDR1 is LGHDT, CDR2 YNNKEL (reference sequence). J gave up 4 bases and V 4 bases, and 7 bases lay outside the gene matches. This CDR3 contains 16 residues. The CDR3 nucleotides are TGTGCCAGCAGCCCACGTCTAGCGGGAGTTTACAATGAGCAGTTCTTC. The encoded protein is CASSPRLAGVYNEQFF.

This chain links TRBV5-1 with TRBJ2-2; 8 bases match TRBD2. The germline V gene encodes CDR1 SGHRS and CDR2 YFSETQ. After removal of 9 bases from V and 5 bases from J, the junction contained 12 bases not matched to a gene. The CDR3 consists of 15 residues. CDR3 sequence: CATTSGGEKTGELFF. The CDR3 coding sequence is TGCGCCACCACATCGGGAGGGGAGAAGACCGGGGAGCTGTTTTTT. Together with reference TRBV5-1 and TRBJ2-2, the CDR3 gives the full variable domain: KAGVTQTPRYLIKTRGQQVTLSCSPISGHRSVSWYQQTPGQGLQFLFEYFSETQRNKGNFPGRFSGRQFSNSRSEMNVSTLELGDSALYLCATTSGGEKTGELFFGEGSRLTVL.

This clonotype showed up many times. DNA of the CDR3: TGCGCCAGCAGCTTGGCCGATTCCGAGACCCAGTACTTC. It translates to CASSLADSETQYF. The chain joins TRBV5-1 to TRBJ2-5, with no clear D. This CDR3 is 13 amino acids long. V lost 0 bases and J 5 bases, leaving 8 bases between the germline ends. Germline CDR1 is SGHRS and CDR2 is YFSETQ.

The rearrangement joins TRBV6-1 to TRBJ2-1; D uncertain. V dropped 7 bases and J dropped 0 bases, with 13 bases sitting between them. The CDR3 length is 15 residues. Germline V gene data show CDR1 as MNHNS and CDR2 as SASEGT. The CDR3 loop is CASTPRQSSYNEQFF. CDR3 in DNA: TGTGCCAGCACCCCGAGGCAGAGCTCCTACAATGAGCAGTTCTTC.

The rearrangement joins TRBV12-3 or TRBV12-4 to TRBJ1-1, with a weak D call TRBD1 (5 bases). This CDR3 contains 12 residues. V lost 1 base and J lost 11, with 11 bases in between. The CDR3 DNA follows: TGTGCCAGCAGTTTAGGAGGGGTGATGGCTTTCTTT. Translated, it gives CASSLGGVMAFF.

The rearrangement joins TRBV28 to TRBJ1-2; TRBD1 matches 12 bases. The length of the CDR3 is 14 residues. CDR1 is MDHEN and CDR2 is SYDVKM in the germline V gene. Trimming took 7 bases from V and 7 from J; bases not matched to a gene: 7. The CDR3 protein is CASMPGQGAVGYTF. The CDR3 region has the DNA TGTGCCAGCATGCCGGGACAGGGGGCCGTTGGCTACACCTTC.

The chain employs TRBV29-1 and TRBJ2-1, with 12 nucleotides matching TRBD2. Germline CDR1 and CDR2: SQVTM and ANQGSEA. The CDR3 runs to 14 residues. V was pared by 5 bases and J by 7 bases, with 6 bases of the junction left unmatched. The CDR3 reads CSVTRTSGVNEQFF. The CDR3 DNA follows: TGCAGCGTTACTAGGACTAGCGGGGTGAATGAGCAGTTCTTC.

This rearrangement joins TRBV29-1 to TRBJ2-3; D not resolved. Trimming took 6 bases from V and 6 from J, leaving 19 bases between them. The length of the CDR3 is 14 residues. CDR1 and CDR2 from the germline V gene are SQVTM and ANQGSEA. CDR3 bases: TGCAGCGTATCCGGTGGCCAAGGCAGGGATACGCAGTATTTT. It encodes CSVSGGQGRDTQYF.

The CDR3 nucleotides read TGCAGTGCTAGGGGGGGACGGCAAGGCGAGCAGTACTTC. As protein: CSARGGRQGEQYF. This chain uses TRBV20-1 with TRBJ2-7; possible D gene TRBD2, 6 bases. The CDR3 sequence is 13 residues long. Germline values: CDR1 DFQATT, CDR2 SNEGSKA (reference sequence). The V end was cut by 3 bases, the J end by 6 bases, with 15 bases between.

The sample holds many counts of this clonotype. This chain's CDR3 is CASKAKNPTWATNEKLFF. The CDR3 DNA is TGTGCCAGCAAGGCAAAAAACCCCACCTGGGCAACTAATGAAAAACTGTTTTTT. The gene calls are TRBV21-1 and TRBJ1-4. TRBV21-1 is annotated as a pseudogene. There are 18 residues in the CDR3.

The chain employs TRBV10-3 and TRBJ1-2; 9 nucleotides agree with TRBD1. The ends lost 6 bases at V and 4 bases at J; junction bases unmatched: 3. The CDR3 has 13 amino acids. Germline loops: CDR1 ENHRY, CDR2 SYGVKD. CDR3 sequence (DNA): TGTGCCATCAGGCCGACAGGGGGCTATGGCTACACCTTC. Translating gives CAIRPTGGYGYTF.

The genes are TRBV11-2 and TRBJ2-1, with 7 nucleotides matching TRBD1. V dropped 4 bases and J dropped 7; count of bases not matched to a gene: 4. CDR1 is SGHAT and CDR2 is FQNNGV in the germline V gene. The CDR3 is made up of 13 amino acids. CDR3 sequence (DNA): TGTGCCAGCAGCTGGCCCAGGGGGAATGAGCAGTTCTTC. It yields the protein CASSWPRGNEQFF.